One sample yielded the 24 T cell receptor beta chains listed below, sequenced in a study of blood T cell repertoires in COVID-19. Data came from immunoSEQ multiplex PCR; TCRdb stores just in-frame clones and leaves some out. This sample yields 140,000 to 150,000 clones, of which around 83% are seen a single time; approximately 2.5% belongs to the top ten. Sequencing was carried out using peripheral blood. These receptor sequences come from a human donor with acute or convalescent COVID-19. The donor label of this sample is uncertain.

V and J are TRBV24-1 and TRBJ1-1; unclear D gene. Germline lookup yields CDR1 KGHDR and CDR2 SFDVKD. This CDR3 spans 15 amino acids. Trimming cost V 4 bases and J 4 bases, with 15 bases left between them. CDR3 nucleotides: TGTGCCACCAGTGACGGAGGGATAGTCGGCACTGAAGCTTTCTTT. Its translation: CATSDGGIVGTEAFF.

This chain links TRBV7-3 with TRBJ2-1; D might be TRBD2 (5 bases). Trimming shortened V by 1 base and J by 3 bases, and 10 bases separated the two germline ends. The CDR3 loop spans 15 amino acids. The germline V gene encodes CDR1 SGHTA and CDR2 FQGTGA. DNA for the CDR3: TGTGCCAGCAGCTTAAGCCGGGGTGACTACAATGAGCAGTTCTTC. This encodes CASSLSRGDYNEQFF.

This chain links TRBV12-5 with TRBJ1-6, with D possibly matching TRBD1 (6 bases). The germline V gene has CDR1 LGHNT and CDR2 FRNRAP. Trimming left V 8 bases short and J 10 bases short, with 12 bases between. This CDR3 comprises 12 residues. The CDR3 reads CASRQANSPLHF. The CDR3 DNA reads TGTGCTAGTCGACAGGCAAACTCACCCCTCCACTTT.

V is TRBV9 and J is TRBJ2-3, with D perhaps matching TRBD2 (6 bases). The CDR3 is made up of 15 amino acids. The ends were cut back, 0 bases at V and 6 bases at J, with 14 bases in the middle. The germline CDR1 and CDR2 sequences are SGDLS and YYNGEE. CDR3 bases: TGTGCCAGCAGCGTAGCCTATCACCTAGCGGATACGCAGTATTTT. This sequence encodes CASSVAYHLADTQYF.

The CDR3 here is CASSVGDSGISDTQYF. The CDR3, as DNA: TGTGCCAGCAGCGTAGGAGATAGCGGGATCTCAGATACGCAGTATTTT. This sequence joins TRBV9 and TRBJ2-3; 8 nucleotides agree with TRBD2. The germline gives CDR1 SGDLS, CDR2 YYNGEE. The J segment lost 4 bases and the V segment lost 0 bases, leaving 7 bases of the junction unmatched. The CDR3 has 16 amino acids.

V is TRBV7-9 and J is TRBJ2-5; no clear D gene. Germline V CDR1 and CDR2: SEHNR, FQNEAQ (reference sequence). The ends were cut back, 10 bases at V and 1 base at J, with 7 bases in the middle. CDR3 length: 11 residues. CDR3 in amino acids: CATNIQETQYF. CDR3 nucleotide sequence: TGTGCCACCAACATCCAAGAGACCCAGTACTTC.

This rearrangement joins TRBV7-8 to TRBJ2-1; TRBD1 matches 7 bases. Germline CDR1 reads SGHVS; CDR2 reads FQNEAQ. This CDR3 region has 14 residues. V lost 5 bases and J lost 8; bases outside the gene matches: 9. CDR3 sequence: CASSPPRTGDEQFF. DNA for the CDR3: TGTGCCAGCAGCCCACCCCGGACAGGCGATGAGCAGTTCTTC.

V is TRBV19 and J is TRBJ1-2, with 7 nucleotides matching TRBD1. The V and J ends lost 7 bases and 4 bases, in that order; junction bases with no gene match: 15. The CDR3 covers 16 residues. Germline CDR1 and CDR2: LNHDA and SQIVND (reference sequence). The CDR3 DNA reads TGTGCCAGTAATACTCTCCGGGACAGCCTTCTCTATGGCTACACCTTC. This encodes CASNTLRDSLLYGYTF.

This chain uses TRBV7-8 with TRBJ1-4; D uncertain. The V gene lost 0 bases and the J gene lost 8 bases, with 13 bases spanning the gap. The CDR3 consists of 15 residues. Per the germline V gene, CDR1 is SGHVS and CDR2 is FQNEAQ. The CDR3: CASSLALGDTEKLFF. The CDR3, as DNA: TGTGCCAGCAGCTTAGCGCTCGGGGATACAGAAAAACTGTTTTTT.

The V and J genes are TRBV7-2 and TRBJ2-3, with D tentatively TRBD2 (5 bases). Germline V gives CDR1 SGHTA, CDR2 FQGNSA. The CDR3 is made up of 14 amino acids. Trimming cost V 5 bases and J 2 bases, with 11 bases left between them. CDR3 sequence reads: CASSRAGDTDTQYF. DNA for the CDR3: TGTGCCAGCAGCCGCGCGGGTGACACAGATACGCAGTATTTT.

The chain is built from TRBV6-2 or TRBV6-3 and TRBJ1-2; tentatively, D is TRBD1 (5 bases). The germline V gene has CDR1 MNHEY and CDR2 SVGEGT. The CDR3 runs 16 residues. Trimming removed 5 bases at V and 4 bases at J, with 20 bases between. The CDR3, as DNA: TGTGCCAGCAGTCTTACAGGACTACTCCGGCTCTATGGCTACACCTTC. Protein sequence: CASSLTGLLRLYGYTF.

This clone appeared a single time. CDR3 residues: CASTRQGLGTEAFF. Written as DNA, the CDR3 is TGTGCCAGCACCCGACAGGGTTTAGGGACTGAAGCTTTCTTT. V gene TRBV6-6 combines with J gene TRBJ1-1; 7 positions agree with TRBD1. The ends lost 7 bases at V and 5 bases at J; junction bases unmatched: 10. The germline CDR1 and CDR2 sequences are MNHNY and SVGAGI (reference sequence). This CDR3 has 14 amino acids.

V is TRBV7-2 and J is TRBJ2-2, with 11 bases matching TRBD2. This CDR3 contains 17 residues. Trimming removed 4 bases from V and 6 bases from J; junction bases left unmatched: 10. The V gene's germline CDR1 is SGHTA and CDR2 FQGNSA. CDR3 nucleotide sequence: TGTGCCAGCAGCTACCGTAGGCTAGCGGGAGGCCCCGGGGAGCTGTTTTTT. It yields the protein CASSYRRLAGGPGELFF.

The chain joins TRBV9 to TRBJ1-1; D perhaps matches TRBD1 (5 bases). This CDR3 has 14 residues. CDR1 and CDR2 (germline): SGDLS, YYNGEE. With 2 bases removed from V and 0 bases from J, the gap between germline ends came to 8 bases. The CDR3 sequence: CASSVGGMNTEAFF. The CDR3 DNA reads as TGTGCCAGCAGCGTGGGGGGGATGAACACTGAAGCTTTCTTT.

The chain has TRBV7-9 and TRBJ2-1; no definite D call. Germline assignment: CDR1 SEHNR and CDR2 FQNEAQ (reference sequence). The CDR3 covers 11 residues. V was pared by 4 bases and J by 10 bases, with 8 bases between. The CDR3 spells CASSSPREQFF. In nucleotides, the CDR3 is TGTGCCAGCAGCTCCCCTAGAGAGCAGTTCTTC. The complete variable domain, with remaining parts taken from reference TRBV7-9 and TRBJ2-1, reads DTGVSQNPRHKITKRGQNVTFRCDPISEHNRLYWYRQTLGQGPEFLTYFQNEAQLEKSRLLSDRFSAERPKGSFSTLEIQRTEQGDSAMYLCASSSPREQFFGPGTRLTVL.

In this sample, this clone turned up many times. CDR3 nucleotides: TGTGCCAGTAGTACAGGGAGGGGAGTGACAGATACGCAGTATTTT. Amino acid sequence: CASSTGRGVTDTQYF. The chain employs TRBV19 and TRBJ2-3, with 7 bases aligning to TRBD2. The ends lost 4 bases at V and 3 bases at J; junction bases unmatched: 7. Germline V gives CDR1 LNHDA, CDR2 SQIVND (reference sequence). The CDR3 has 15 amino acids.

Only one count was recorded for this clone. This rearrangement joins TRBV2 to TRBJ2-3, with 12 bases fitting TRBD2. The CDR3 is made up of 16 amino acids. Germline lookup yields CDR1 SNHLY and CDR2 FYNNEI. V lost 2 bases to trimming and J lost 2 bases; unmatched junction nucleotides: 2. The CDR3 DNA is TGTGCCAGCAGTGAACGGACTAGCGGGAACACAGATACGCAGTATTTT. This translates into CASSERTSGNTDTQYF.

This clone was seen just once. The gene calls are TRBV30 and TRBJ2-2, with 7 bases matching TRBD1. V lost 0 bases and J lost 0; bases outside the gene matches: 7. CDR1 and CDR2 (germline): GTSNPN, SVGIG (reference sequence). This CDR3 is 17 amino acids long. The CDR3 DNA reads TGTGCCTGGAGTGTAATCCGGACAGGAACGAACACCGGGGAGCTGTTTTTT. This codes for CAWSVIRTGTNTGELFF.

The V call is TRBV30, the J call TRBJ2-1; D is undetermined. The CDR3 length is 10 residues. Deletions cut 2 bases from V and 13 bases from J, with 9 bases between. From germline, CDR1 is GTSNPN and CDR2 SVGIG (reference sequence). CDR3 coding DNA: TGTGCCTGGAGTACACGCGGACAGTTCTTC. Translation: CAWSTRGQFF. Full variable domain (missing parts from reference TRBV30 and TRBJ2-1): SQTIHQWPATLVQPVGSPLSLECTVEGTSNPNLYWYRQAAGRGLQLLFYSVGIGQISSEVPQNLSASRPQDRQFILSSKKLLLSDSGFYLCAWSTRGQFFGPGTRLTVL.

The rearrangement uses TRBV5-1 and TRBJ2-6, with unresolved D. Trimming cost V 5 bases and J 0 bases, with 9 bases left between them. This CDR3 has 15 residues. The germline V gene encodes CDR1 SGHRS and CDR2 YFSETQ. The CDR3 nucleotides are TGCGCCAGCAGTAGTTCGGGCTCTGGGGCCAACGTCCTGACTTTC. Protein sequence: CASSSSGSGANVLTF.

This rearrangement joins TRBV10-3 to TRBJ1-4; 8 bases map to TRBD1. CDR3 length: 16 amino acids. V trimming: 4 bases; J trimming: 8 bases; junction bases outside the gene matches: 12. CDR1 is ENHRY and CDR2 is SYGVKD in the germline V gene. This chain's CDR3 is CAISAGPPDRGEKLFF. In DNA form, the CDR3 reads TGTGCCATCAGTGCGGGCCCACCTGACAGGGGAGAAAAACTGTTTTTT.

The chain links TRBV5-6 to TRBJ1-4; 10 bases agree with TRBD1. The CDR3 totals 14 residues. Germline CDR1 SGHDT, CDR2 YYEEEE. Losses at the gene ends were 3 bases for V and 6 bases for J; bases not matched to a gene: 2. CDR3 loop: CASSSTGGHEKLFF. DNA for the CDR3: TGTGCCAGCAGCTCGACAGGGGGCCATGAAAAACTGTTTTTT.

The chain combines TRBV9 with TRBJ2-3, with TRBD2 as a possible D gene (6 bases). Trimming shortened V by 4 bases and J by 4 bases, and 13 bases separated the two germline ends. Germline V gene lookup returns CDR1 SGDLS and CDR2 YYNGEE. The CDR3 extends over 14 amino acids. The CDR3, as DNA: TGTGCCAGCAGCCCGGTCGGGAGCGCAGATACGCAGTATTTT. This gives the protein CASSPVGSADTQYF. Complete variable domain (other parts from reference TRBV9 and TRBJ2-3): DSGVTQTPKHLITATGQRVTLRCSPRSGDLSVYWYQQSLDQGLQFLIQYYNGEERAKGNILERFSAQQFPDLHSELNLSSLELGDSALYFCASSPVGSADTQYFGPGTRLTVL.

The V gene is TRBV19, the J gene TRBJ1-6, with TRBD1 as a possible D gene (5 bases). This CDR3 spans 15 amino acids. Deletions cut 3 bases from V and 7 bases from J, with 13 bases between. CDR1 and CDR2 (germline): LNHDA, SQIVND (reference sequence). The CDR3 DNA reads TGTGCCAGTAGTATTTCAGGGATGTTAAATTCACCCCTCCACTTT. This sequence encodes CASSISGMLNSPLHF.